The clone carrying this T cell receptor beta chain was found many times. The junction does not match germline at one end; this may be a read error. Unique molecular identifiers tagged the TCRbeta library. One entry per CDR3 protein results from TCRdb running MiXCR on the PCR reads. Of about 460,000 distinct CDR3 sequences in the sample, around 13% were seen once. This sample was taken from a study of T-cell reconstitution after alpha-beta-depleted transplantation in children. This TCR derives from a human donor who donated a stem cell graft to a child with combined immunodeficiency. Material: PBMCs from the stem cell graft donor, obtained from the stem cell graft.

As DNA, the CDR3 is TGTGCCAGTAGTCTAGACGGACAAGAGACCCAGTACTTC. It specifies CASSLDGQETQYF. The V gene is TRBV19, the J gene TRBJ2-5, with D uncertain. The germline V gene encodes CDR1 LNHDA and CDR2 SQIVND (reference sequence). The CDR3 loop spans 13 amino acids.